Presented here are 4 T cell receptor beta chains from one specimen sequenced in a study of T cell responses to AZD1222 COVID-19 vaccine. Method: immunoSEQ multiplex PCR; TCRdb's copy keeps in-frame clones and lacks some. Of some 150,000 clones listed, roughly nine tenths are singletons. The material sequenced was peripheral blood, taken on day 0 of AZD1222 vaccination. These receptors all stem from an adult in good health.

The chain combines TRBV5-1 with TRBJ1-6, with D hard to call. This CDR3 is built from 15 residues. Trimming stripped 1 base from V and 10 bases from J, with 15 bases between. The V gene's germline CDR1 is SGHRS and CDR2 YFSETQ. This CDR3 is CASSLRPPERSPLHF. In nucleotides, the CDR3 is TGCGCCAGCAGCTTGCGGCCGCCCGAACGATCACCCCTCCACTTT. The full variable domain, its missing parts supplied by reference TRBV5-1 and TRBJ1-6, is KAGVTQTPRYLIKTRGQQVTLSCSPISGHRSVSWYQQTPGQGLQFLFEYFSETQRNKGNFPGRFSGRQFSNSRSEMNVSTLELGDSALYLCASSLRPPERSPLHFGNGTRLTVT.

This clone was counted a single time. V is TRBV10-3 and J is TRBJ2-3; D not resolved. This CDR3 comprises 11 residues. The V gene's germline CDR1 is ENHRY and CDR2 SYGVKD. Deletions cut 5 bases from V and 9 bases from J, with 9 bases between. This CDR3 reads CAISLDRTQYF. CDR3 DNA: TGTGCCATCAGTCTGGATCGGACGCAGTATTTT.

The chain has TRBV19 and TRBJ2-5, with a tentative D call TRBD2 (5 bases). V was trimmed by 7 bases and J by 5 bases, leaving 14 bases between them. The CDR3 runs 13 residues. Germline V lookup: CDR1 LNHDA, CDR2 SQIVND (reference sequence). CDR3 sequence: CASTQTSSETQYF. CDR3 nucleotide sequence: TGTGCCAGTACCCAAACTAGTTCGGAGACCCAGTACTTC. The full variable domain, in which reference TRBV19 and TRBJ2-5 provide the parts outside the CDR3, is DGGITQSPKYLFRKEGQNVTLSCEQNLNHDAMYWYRQDPGQGLRLIYYSQIVNDFQKGDIAEGYSVSREKKESFPLTVTSAQKNPTAFYLCASTQTSSETQYFGPGTRLLVL.

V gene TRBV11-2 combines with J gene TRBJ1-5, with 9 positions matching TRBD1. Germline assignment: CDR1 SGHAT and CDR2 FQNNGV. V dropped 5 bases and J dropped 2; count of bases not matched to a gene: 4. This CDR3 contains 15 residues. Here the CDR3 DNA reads TGTGCCAGCAGCACGACAGGGGGAGGCAATCAGCCCCAGCATTTT. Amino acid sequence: CASSTTGGGNQPQHF.